This is a list of T cell receptor beta chains from one sample in a study of cytomegalovirus exposure and HLA in healthy donors. The table came from immunoSEQ multiplex PCR; TCRdb's copy has only in-frame clones and leaves some out. This table has 89,000 or so clones, over 70% appearing once. The sample consisted of PBMCs. Receptors were obtained from a young man in good health and CMV-seropositive. The CDR3 runs from the conserved cysteine through the conserved F or W. D genes are given only for firm matches. The listing skips clone size in some rows; elsewhere it reads once, few, many or a size class.

few	-	TRBV30	TRBJ1-4	TGTGCCTGGAGGGCCTTTCGGGGGGAAAAACTGTTTTTT	CAWRAFRGEKLFF
-	TRBD1	TRBV6-4	TRBJ2-7	TGTGCCAGCAGTGACTCGCCGGGACAGGGGACTTCCGAGCAGTACTTC	CASSDSPGQGTSEQYF
-	TRBD2	TRBV5-4	TRBJ2-5	TGTGCCAGCAGCATCGGACTAGCGGGGGGCCAAGAGACCCAGTACTTC	CASSIGLAGGQETQYF
-	-	TRBV19	TRBJ1-6	TGTGCCAGTAGCCTGCAAGGACAGTCGACTTCACCCCTCCACTTT	CASSLQGQSTSPLHF
-	TRBD2	TRBV7-9	TRBJ2-2	TGTGCCAGCAGCCCGCGGGAGCTAGCGGGGGGATCCGGGGAGCTGTTTTTT	CASSPRELAGGSGELFF
-	-	TRBV2	TRBJ2-1	TGTGCCTCCCTCGGGGGAACCTACAATGAGCAGTTCTTC	CASLGGTYNEQFF
-	TRBD1	TRBV11-2	TRBJ1-2	TGTGCCAGCAGCTTAGATGCCGCAGGGGGCGTATATGGCTACACCTTC	CASSLDAAGGVYGYTF
once	TRBD1	TRBV7-3	TRBJ2-5	TGTGCCAGCAGCTTTGGACAGGTCCAAGAGACCCAGTACTTC	CASSFGQVQETQYF
-	-	TRBV6-1	TRBJ1-1	TGTGCCAGCAGAGAAGGCCAGGGGAGCACTGAAGCTTTCTTT	CASREGQGSTEAFF
-	TRBD2	TRBV29-1	TRBJ2-1	TGCAGCTTGCGGGGTGTAGCGGGGGGGCTTAGCTCCTACAATGAGCAGTTCTTC	CSLRGVAGGLSSYNEQFF
-	TRBD2	TRBV27	TRBJ2-2	TGTGCCAGCAGTTTTCCTGGACTAGCGGGGCCCACCGGGGAGCTGTTTTTT	CASSFPGLAGPTGELFF
-	TRBD1	TRBV19	TRBJ1-6	TGTGCCAGTAGTATCGGGGGCAGGGGGACGAATTCACCCCTCCACTTT	CASSIGGRGTNSPLHF
-	TRBD2	TRBV29-1	TRBJ2-1	TGCAGCGTGGTCGGACTAGCGGGGGGGCGGCACAGTAGCTCCTACAATGAGCAGTTCTTC	CSVVGLAGGRHSSSYNEQFF
-	-	TRBV9	TRBJ2-1	TGTGCCAGCAGCGTAGGAAACGCCCCGGGTGAGCAGTTCTTC	CASSVGNAPGEQFF
-	-	TRBV5-8	TRBJ1-6	TGTGCCAGCAGCTTGGCAGGAAATTCACCCCTCCACTTT	CASSLAGNSPLHF
-	-	TRBV11-3	TRBJ2-2	TGTGCCAGCAGCCCGGGAGCGAACACCGGGGAGCTGTTTTTT	CASSPGANTGELFF
-	-	TRBV6-5	TRBJ2-7	TGTGCCACCCAGGGGCTTTCCTACGAGCAGTACTTC	CATQGLSYEQYF
-	TRBD1	TRBV5-1	TRBJ2-1	TGCGCCAGCAAGGGACAGGGTATCGATGAGCAGTTCTTC	CASKGQGIDEQFF
-	TRBD1	TRBV6-8	TRBJ2-7	TGTGCCAGCAGTTACTCGACACAGGGGCGATACGAGCAGTACTTC	CASSYSTQGRYEQYF
-	-	TRBV6-5	TRBJ2-1	TGTGCCAGCAGTTATCAGGGGAATGAGCAGTTCTTC	CASSYQGNEQFF
-	-	TRBV6-6	TRBJ1-5	TGTGCCAGCAGCGAGAGGGCGGTGAGCAATCAGCCCCAGCATTTT	CASSERAVSNQPQHF
-	-	TRBV19	TRBJ2-7	TGTGCCAGTAGTATAGGGACAGACTACGAGCAGTACTTC	CASSIGTDYEQYF
-	-	TRBV7-6	TRBJ1-1	TGTGCCAGCAGCCCGAGTCGCGGGGGGGATGAAGCTTTCTTT	CASSPSRGGDEAFF
few	TRBD1	TRBV28	TRBJ1-5	TGTGCCAGCAGTCCGACAGGGTTACGGCAGCCCCAGCATTTT	CASSPTGLRQPQHF
-	TRBD2	TRBV4-1	TRBJ2-3	TGCGCCAGCAGAAAGAAAGCGGGGGGCACAGATACGCAGTATTTT	CASRKKAGGTDTQYF
-	-	TRBV30	TRBJ2-2	TGTGCCTGGAGCCGACCTGGGGCGTATACCGGGGAGCTGTTTTTT	CAWSRPGAYTGELFF
few	TRBD1	TRBV27	TRBJ2-3	TGTGCCAGCAGTTTACTACCAGGGGGTTCCGACACAGATACGCAGTATTTT	CASSLLPGGSDTDTQYF
-	-	TRBV2	TRBJ1-3	TGTGCCAGCACGTACACAGGAAGCTCTGGAAACACCATATATTTT	CASTYTGSSGNTIYF
-	-	TRBV6-1	TRBJ2-7	TGTGCCAGCAGTGAAGAGGTGTACTACTCCTACGAGCAGTACTTC	CASSEEVYYSYEQYF
-	-	TRBV5-1	TRBJ2-5	TGCGCCAGCAGCTTGGGAGGGCGGCCCCAAGAGACCCAGTACTTC	CASSLGGRPQETQYF
-	-	TRBV6-5	TRBJ1-1	TGTGCCAGCAGTTACTCCCGGACAGTTCGTAACACTGAAGCTTTCTTT	CASSYSRTVRNTEAFF
-	-	TRBV6-1	TRBJ2-5	TGTGCCAGCAGCCGATCAGAGCTGGCGGTAGAGACCCAGTACTTC	CASSRSELAVETQYF
-	-	TRBV11-2	TRBJ1-1	TGTGCCAGCCCTGATTTGAGGGGGTTTATTTCGATGAACACTGAAGCTTTCTTT	CASPDLRGFISMNTEAFF
-	-	TRBV11-2	TRBJ2-5	TGTGCCAGCAGCCCCAGTGTCGGACAGTCCGGGACCCAGTACTTC	CASSPSVGQSGTQYF
-	TRBD1	TRBV13	TRBJ1-4	TGTGCCAGCAGCTTTTGGACAGGGGAGGGGGAAAAACTGTTTTTT	CASSFWTGEGEKLFF
-	TRBD2	TRBV6-1	TRBJ2-1	TGTGCCAGCAGGTCTCCGGGACTAGGCTACAATGAGCAGTTCTTC	CASRSPGLGYNEQFF
-	-	TRBV7-6	TRBJ2-3	TGTGCCAGCAGCTTAGACTGGATTGGGGGGGATACGCAGTATTTT	CASSLDWIGGDTQYF
-	-	TRBV5-6	TRBJ1-5	TGTGCCAGCAGCTTGGGACAGAGAAATCAGCCCCAGCATTTT	CASSLGQRNQPQHF
-	TRBD1	TRBV10-2	TRBJ1-1	TGCGCCAGCCCGGCCCGGGACAGGGTTCACACTGAAGCTTTCTTT	CASPARDRVHTEAFF
-	TRBD2	TRBV29-1	TRBJ2-2	TGCAGCGTTGGACGGGGACTAGCGAACGGGGAGCTGTTTTTT	CSVGRGLANGELFF
-	-	TRBV7-8	TRBJ2-7	TGTGCCAGCAGCTTAGAACAACGCGGGGCAGGGGGCGAGCAGTACTTC	CASSLEQRGAGGEQYF
-	-	TRBV2	TRBJ2-3	TGTGCCAGCAGCAGGGGGAGGGATACGCAGTATTTT	CASSRGRDTQYF
-	TRBD1	TRBV6-6	TRBJ2-2	TGTGTCAGCTCAGACAGGGCTGCGAACACCGGGGAGCTGTTTTTT	CVSSDRAANTGELFF
-	TRBD1	TRBV2	TRBJ1-6	TGTGCCAGCAGGGTTAGACAGGGCAGGGCCCTCCACTTT	CASRVRQGRALHF
-	-	TRBV7-2	TRBJ1-2	TGTGCCAGCAGCTTAGTCCCGGGGGGCTATGGCTACACCTTC	CASSLVPGGYGYTF
-	-	TRBV18	TRBJ1-5	TGTGCCAGCTCACGCACCACCGGAGGGGGCAATCAGCCCCAGCATTTT	CASSRTTGGGNQPQHF
once	TRBD1	TRBV28	TRBJ1-2	TGTGCCAGCAGAGTCACCGGGACAGGGACCAATGGCTACACCTTC	CASRVTGTGTNGYTF
-	TRBD1	TRBV16	TRBJ1-2	TGTGCCAGCAGCCCCGACCTCAGGGGGAATCGGAACTATGGCTACACCTTC	CASSPDLRGNRNYGYTF
medium-sized	-	TRBV6-6	TRBJ2-5	TGTGCCAGCAGTTCGGGCGGGGTGCAAGAGACCCAGTACTTC	CASSSGGVQETQYF
-	-	TRBV5-4	TRBJ2-1	TGTGCCAGCAGGGAAGAGGTGGCCGGAATTGGTGAGCAGTTCTTC	CASREEVAGIGEQFF
-	-	TRBV4-1	TRBJ1-5	TGCGCCAGCAGCCAAGAATTGTATAGCAATCAGCCCCAGCATTTT	CASSQELYSNQPQHF
-	TRBD1	TRBV7-2	TRBJ1-5	TGTGCCAGCAGCCAAGGGGGCAGGCAGCCCCAGCATTTT	CASSQGGRQPQHF
-	TRBD2	TRBV5-4	TRBJ2-5	TGTGCCAGCAGTTGGGGCCCCGGGACTAGCGGGGAGACCCAGTACTTC	CASSWGPGTSGETQYF